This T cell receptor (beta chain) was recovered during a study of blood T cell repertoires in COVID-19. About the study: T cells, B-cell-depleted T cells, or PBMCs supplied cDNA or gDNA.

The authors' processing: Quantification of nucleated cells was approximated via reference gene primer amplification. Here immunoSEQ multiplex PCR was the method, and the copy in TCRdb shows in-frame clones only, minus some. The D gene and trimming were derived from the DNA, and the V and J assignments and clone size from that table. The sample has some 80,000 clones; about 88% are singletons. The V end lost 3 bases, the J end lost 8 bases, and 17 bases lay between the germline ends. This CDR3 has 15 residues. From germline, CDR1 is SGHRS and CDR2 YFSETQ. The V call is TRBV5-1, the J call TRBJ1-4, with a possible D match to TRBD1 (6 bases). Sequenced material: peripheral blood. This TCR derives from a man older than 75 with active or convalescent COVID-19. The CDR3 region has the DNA TGCGCCAGCAGCTACGTCCAGGGGATCGGAGAAAAACTGTTTTTT. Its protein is CASSYVQGIGEKLFF.